This T cell receptor beta chain is drawn from a study of beta chain features in type 1 diabetes. V lost 2 bases and J lost 0, with 9 bases in between. Germline CDR1 and CDR2: SGHRS and YFSETQ. This CDR3 region has 15 residues. Every isolated RNA sample was fully reverse transcribed, so sequencing captured expressed TCRB transcripts. Here immunoSEQ multiplex PCR was the method, and the copy in TCRdb shows in-frame clones only, minus some. This repertoire shows some 410,000 clones, about an eighth found once; its top ten account for approximately 0.045%. Sorting of CD4+ naive, central memory, regulatory and stem cell-like memory cells was performed via CD45RO/CCR7/CD25/CD127/CD95/CD27.

The rearrangement links TRBV5-1 to TRBJ1-3, with D maybe TRBD1 (5 bases). The source of this sequence is a woman under 30 in good health. Sequences were obtained from naive CD4+ T cells from blood. The CDR3 region has the DNA TGCGCCAGCAGCTTCGACAGTCCCTCTGGAAACACCATATATTTT. This translates into CASSFDSPSGNTIYF.